These 5 T cell receptor beta chains came from one sample sequenced in a study of blood T cell repertoires in COVID-19. The method was immunoSEQ multiplex PCR; TCRdb's version includes in-frame clones alone and lacks a portion of them. The sample holds around 60,000 clones, about 88% seen once. Sequencing was done on a sample of peripheral blood. These receptors were obtained from a man in his 60s with acute or convalescent COVID-19.

The chain's CDR3 is CASRDSGGNQPQHF. In DNA, the CDR3 is TGTGCCAGCAGGGACTCCGGGGGGAATCAGCCCCAGCATTTT. V usage is TRBV28 and J usage is TRBJ1-5; TRBD1 is a possible D gene (5 bases). In germline, CDR1 is MDHEN, CDR2 SYDVKM. This CDR3 is built from 14 residues. V lost 6 bases to trimming and J lost 4 bases, with 13 bases between them.

The gene calls are TRBV5-1 and TRBJ1-2; 9 positions agree with TRBD1. Germline CDR1 reads SGHRS; CDR2 reads YFSETQ. The V gene end was trimmed by 3 bases and the J gene end by 5 bases; junction bases not matched to a gene: 5. The CDR3 runs 14 residues. The CDR3 loop reads CASSSGTGKYGYTF. In DNA form, the CDR3 reads TGCGCCAGCAGCTCGGGGACAGGGAAATATGGCTACACCTTC.

This clone was recorded only once. The rearrangement uses TRBV19 and TRBJ1-2; D is undetermined. CDR1 and CDR2 from the germline V gene are LNHDA and SQIVND (reference sequence). The length of the CDR3 is 14 residues. V lost 2 bases to trimming and J lost 4 bases, with 11 bases between them. CDR3 protein: CASSISSQTYGYTF. Written as DNA, the CDR3 is TGTGCCAGTAGTATATCCTCACAAACCTATGGCTACACCTTC.

V gene TRBV5-1 combines with J gene TRBJ1-1; possibly TRBD1 for D (6 bases). The ends were cut back, 4 bases at V and 0 bases at J, with 22 bases in the middle. The CDR3 has 18 amino acids. Germline V gives CDR1 SGHRS, CDR2 YFSETQ. The CDR3 nucleotides are TGCGCCAGCAGCCGGGGGGCGGTGTCGAACATGGTGAACACTGAAGCTTTCTTT. Encoded protein: CASSRGAVSNMVNTEAFF.

This chain joins TRBV10-3 and TRBJ2-7; 8 bases line up with TRBD1. Trimming took 10 bases from V and 5 from J; bases not matched to a gene: 7. Germline V lookup: CDR1 ENHRY, CDR2 SYGVKD. The CDR3 has 12 amino acids. The CDR3 coding sequence is TGTGCCACCGGACAGGGCGGCCACGAGCAGTACTTC. It yields the protein CATGQGGHEQYF.